The present T cell receptor beta chain was sequenced within a study of cytotoxic CD8 clonotypes in ibrutinib-treated CLL. Study as a whole: Response material was collected after a median 12 months of treatment, range 6 to 36.

In the case of this clone: Its antigen is not identified.

Study-wide points: T-cell clonality at baseline went above that of age-matched healthy donors and rose and fell with circulating CD8+ T-cell counts.

CDR1 LNHDA and CDR2 SQIVND come from the germline V gene (reference sequence). This CDR3 contains 15 residues. Germline trimming cut 8 bases from V and 2 bases from J; bases unmatched to any gene: 5. Assay used: immunoSEQ multiplex PCR; TCRdb lists only in-frame clones, some missing. The sample shows 40,000 or so clones, nearly 70% of them seen only once. This receptor was identified in a human donor with chronic lymphocytic leukemia. Sample: PBMCs, taken after 12 months of ibrutinib treatment. This chain connects TRBV19 to TRBJ2-7, with 14 bases matching TRBD2. CDR3 in DNA: TGTGCCAGTGGGACTAGCGGGAGTCCACCCTACGAGCAGTACTTC. This codes for CASGTSGSPPYEQYF.